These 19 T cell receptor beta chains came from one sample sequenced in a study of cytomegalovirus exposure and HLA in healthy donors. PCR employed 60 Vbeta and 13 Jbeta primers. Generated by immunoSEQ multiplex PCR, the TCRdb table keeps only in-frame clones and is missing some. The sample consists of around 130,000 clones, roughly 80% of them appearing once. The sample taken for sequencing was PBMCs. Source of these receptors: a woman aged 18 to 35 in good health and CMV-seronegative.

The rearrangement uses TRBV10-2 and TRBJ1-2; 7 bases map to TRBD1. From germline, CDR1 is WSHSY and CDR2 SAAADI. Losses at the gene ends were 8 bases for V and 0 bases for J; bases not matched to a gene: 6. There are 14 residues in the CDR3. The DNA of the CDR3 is TGCGCCAGCGTGAGGACAGGCTCTAACTATGGCTACACCTTC. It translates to CASVRTGSNYGYTF.

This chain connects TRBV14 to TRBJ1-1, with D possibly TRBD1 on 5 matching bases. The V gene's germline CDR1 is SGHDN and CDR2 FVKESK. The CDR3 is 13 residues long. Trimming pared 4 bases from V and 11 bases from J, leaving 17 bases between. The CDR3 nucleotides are TGTGCCAGCAGCCTTACGACGGGGGTCGCGGCTTTCTTT. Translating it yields CASSLTTGVAAFF.

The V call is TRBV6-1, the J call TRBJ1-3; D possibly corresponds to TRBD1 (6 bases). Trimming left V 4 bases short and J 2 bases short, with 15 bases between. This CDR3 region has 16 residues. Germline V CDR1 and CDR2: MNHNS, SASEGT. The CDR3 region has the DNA TGTGCCAGCAGTGGAAACAGGGAGAAGACTGGAAACACCATATATTTT. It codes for CASSGNREKTGNTIYF.

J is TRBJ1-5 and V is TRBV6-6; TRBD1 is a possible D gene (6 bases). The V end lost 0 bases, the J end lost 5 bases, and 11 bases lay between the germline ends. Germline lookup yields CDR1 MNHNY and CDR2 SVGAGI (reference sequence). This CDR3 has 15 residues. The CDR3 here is CASSYSLGGDQPQHF. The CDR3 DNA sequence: TGTGCCAGCAGTTACTCGTTAGGGGGAGATCAGCCCCAGCATTTT.

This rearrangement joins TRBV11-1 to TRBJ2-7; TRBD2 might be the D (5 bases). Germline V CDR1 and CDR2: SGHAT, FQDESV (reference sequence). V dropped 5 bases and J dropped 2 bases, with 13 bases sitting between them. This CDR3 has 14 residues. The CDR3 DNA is TGTGCCAGCAGCCTCTTCCGGGGAACCTACGAGCAGTACTTC. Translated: CASSLFRGTYEQYF.

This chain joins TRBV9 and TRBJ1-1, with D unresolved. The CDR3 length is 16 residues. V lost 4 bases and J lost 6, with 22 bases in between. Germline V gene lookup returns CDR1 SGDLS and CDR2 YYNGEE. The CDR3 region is CASSLTSVTGYAEAFF. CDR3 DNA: TGTGCCAGCAGCCTAACCTCGGTGACGGGGTACGCTGAAGCTTTCTTT.

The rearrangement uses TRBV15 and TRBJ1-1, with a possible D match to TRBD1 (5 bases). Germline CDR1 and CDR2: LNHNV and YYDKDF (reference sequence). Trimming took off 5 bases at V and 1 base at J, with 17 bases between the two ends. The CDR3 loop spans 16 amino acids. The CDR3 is CATSPVGEEANTEAFF. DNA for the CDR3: TGTGCCACCAGCCCAGTGGGGGAGGAGGCGAACACTGAAGCTTTCTTT.

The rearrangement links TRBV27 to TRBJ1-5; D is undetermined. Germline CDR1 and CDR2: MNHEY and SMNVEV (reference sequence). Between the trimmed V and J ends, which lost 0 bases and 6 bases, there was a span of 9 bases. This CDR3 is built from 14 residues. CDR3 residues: CASSLSGEGQPQHF. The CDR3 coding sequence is TGTGCCAGCAGTTTATCAGGCGAGGGTCAGCCCCAGCATTTT.

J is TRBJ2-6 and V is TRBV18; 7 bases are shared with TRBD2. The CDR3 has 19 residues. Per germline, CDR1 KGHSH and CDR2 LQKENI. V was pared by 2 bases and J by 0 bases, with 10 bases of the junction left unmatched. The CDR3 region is CASSPGAWGGASGANVLTF. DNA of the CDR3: TGTGCCAGCTCACCAGGGGCCTGGGGAGGGGCCTCTGGGGCCAACGTCCTGACTTTC.

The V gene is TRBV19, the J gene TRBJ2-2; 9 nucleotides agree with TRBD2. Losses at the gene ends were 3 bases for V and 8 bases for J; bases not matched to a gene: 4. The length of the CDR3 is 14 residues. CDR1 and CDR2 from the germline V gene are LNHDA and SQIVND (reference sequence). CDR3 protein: CASSMGLAVGELFF. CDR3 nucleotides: TGTGCCAGTAGTATGGGACTAGCAGTGGGGGAGCTGTTTTTT.

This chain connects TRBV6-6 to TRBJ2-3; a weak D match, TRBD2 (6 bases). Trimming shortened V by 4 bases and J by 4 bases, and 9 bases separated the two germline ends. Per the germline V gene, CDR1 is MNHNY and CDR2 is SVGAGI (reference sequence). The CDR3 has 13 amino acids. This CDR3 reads CASSSGGADTQYF. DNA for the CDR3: TGTGCCAGCAGTTCAGGAGGGGCAGATACGCAGTATTTT.

The CDR3 nucleotides read TGTGCCAGCAGCTTATCTAAGGGGGACTATGGCTACACCTTC. Protein product: CASSLSKGDYGYTF. This chain uses TRBV7-2 with TRBJ1-2, with D possibly TRBD1 on 6 matching bases. Germline V gives CDR1 SGHTA, CDR2 FQGNSA. V lost 2 bases and J lost 3, with 10 bases in between. The CDR3 contains 14 residues.

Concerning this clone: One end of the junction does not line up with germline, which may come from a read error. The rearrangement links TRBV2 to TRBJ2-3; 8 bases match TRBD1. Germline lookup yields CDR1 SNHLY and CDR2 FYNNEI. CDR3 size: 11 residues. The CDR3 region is CASSEQGAGLF. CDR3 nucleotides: TGTGCCAGCAGTGAACAGGGGGCCGGCCTGTTT. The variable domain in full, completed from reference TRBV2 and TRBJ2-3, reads EPEVTQTPSHQVTQMGQEVILRCVPISNHLYFYWYRQILGQKVEFLVSFYNNEISEKSEIFDDQFSVERPDGSNFTLKIRSTKLEDSAMYFCASSEQGAGLFGPGTRLTVL.

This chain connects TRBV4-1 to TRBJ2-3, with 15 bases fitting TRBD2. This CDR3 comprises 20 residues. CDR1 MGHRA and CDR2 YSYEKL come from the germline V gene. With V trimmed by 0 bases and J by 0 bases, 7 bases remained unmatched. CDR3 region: CASSQDQGTSGGSSTDTQYF. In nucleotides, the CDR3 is TGCGCCAGCAGCCAAGATCAAGGGACTAGCGGGGGGAGCAGCACAGATACGCAGTATTTT.

The CDR3: CASSPGTSGRDSEQYF. DNA of the CDR3: TGTGCCAGCAGCCCTGGGACTAGCGGGAGGGATAGCGAGCAGTACTTC. The chain uses TRBV5-4 and TRBJ2-7; 16 bases are a match to TRBD2. The CDR3 covers 16 residues. The V and J ends lost 4 bases and 6 bases, in that order; junction bases with no gene match: 7. Germline-derived CDR1 and CDR2 are SGHNT and YYREEE (reference sequence).

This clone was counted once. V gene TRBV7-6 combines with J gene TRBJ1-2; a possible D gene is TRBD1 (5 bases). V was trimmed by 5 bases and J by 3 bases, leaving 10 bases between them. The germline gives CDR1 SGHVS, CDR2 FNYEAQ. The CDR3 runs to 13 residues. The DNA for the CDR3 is TGTGCCAGCAGCGGCGACAGTTACTATGGCTACACCTTC. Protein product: CASSGDSYYGYTF.

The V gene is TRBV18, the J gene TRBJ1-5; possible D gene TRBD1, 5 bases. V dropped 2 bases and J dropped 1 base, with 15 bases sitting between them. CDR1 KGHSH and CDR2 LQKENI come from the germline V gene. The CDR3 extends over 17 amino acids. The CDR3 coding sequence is TGTGCCAGCTCACCAGACCGAGGTCAGGGCAGCAATCAGCCCCAGCATTTT. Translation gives CASSPDRGQGSNQPQHF.

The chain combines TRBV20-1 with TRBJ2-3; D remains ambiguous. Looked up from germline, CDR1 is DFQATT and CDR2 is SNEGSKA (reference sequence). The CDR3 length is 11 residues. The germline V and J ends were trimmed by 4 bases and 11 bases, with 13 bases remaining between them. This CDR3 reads CSAIGPPWQYF. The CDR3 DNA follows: TGCAGTGCTATTGGGCCACCTTGGCAGTATTTT.

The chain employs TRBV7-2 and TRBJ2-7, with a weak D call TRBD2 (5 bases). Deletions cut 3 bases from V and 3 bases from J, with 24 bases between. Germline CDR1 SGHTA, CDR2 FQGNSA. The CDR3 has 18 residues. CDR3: CASSLSFPTFLRGYEQYF. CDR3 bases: TGTGCCAGCAGCTTGAGTTTTCCGACCTTCCTTCGGGGCTACGAGCAGTACTTC.